Listed below are T cell receptor beta chains from one sample, sequenced in a study of blood T cell repertoires in COVID-19. The method was immunoSEQ multiplex PCR; TCRdb's version includes in-frame clones alone and lacks a portion of them. The data contain more than 400,000 clones, 90% of them singletons. The source material was PBMCs or T cells enriched from blood (not recorded which). The receptors come from a man aged 18 to 29 who had recovered from COVID-19. Each CDR3 is given with its conserved first and last residue. Fields, in order: V gene, J gene, D gene, CDR3 protein, CDR3 DNA. D genes are given only for firm matches.

V gene: TRBV10-1
J gene: TRBJ1-1
D gene: .
CDR3 protein: CASSSGGTELRTEAFF
CDR3 DNA: TGCGCCAGCAGTTCTGGGGGGACGGAGTTGCGGACTGAAGCTTTCTTT

V gene: TRBV10-1
J gene: TRBJ1-1
D gene: TRBD1
CDR3 protein: CASLGQAKEEAFF
CDR3 DNA: TGCGCCAGCCTGGGACAGGCAAAAGAGGAAGCTTTCTTT

V gene: TRBV3-1/TRBV3-2
J gene: TRBJ2-7
D gene: TRBD2
CDR3 protein: CASSQVEAGSYEQYF
CDR3 DNA: TGTGCCAGCAGCCAAGTAGAAGCGGGGTCGTACGAGCAGTACTTC

V gene: TRBV9
J gene: TRBJ1-3
D gene: .
CDR3 protein: CASSIPGGNTIYF
CDR3 DNA: TGTGCCAGCAGCATACCCGGGGGGAACACCATATATTTT

V gene: TRBV10-3
J gene: TRBJ2-1
D gene: TRBD2
CDR3 protein: CAISEVTSASSYNEQFF
CDR3 DNA: TGTGCCATCAGTGAGGTGACTAGCGCCAGCTCCTACAATGAGCAGTTCTTC

V gene: TRBV28
J gene: TRBJ2-2
D gene: TRBD1
CDR3 protein: CASSLFRQGLTGELFF
CDR3 DNA: TGTGCCAGCAGTTTATTCCGACAGGGGTTGACCGGGGAGCTGTTTTTT

V gene: TRBV5-4
J gene: TRBJ1-1
D gene: .
CDR3 protein: CASRLEDKAFF
CDR3 DNA: TGTGCCAGCAGACTAGAAGATAAAGCTTTCTTT

V gene: TRBV6-5
J gene: TRBJ1-2
D gene: TRBD1
CDR3 protein: CASGQGAYGYTF
CDR3 DNA: TGTGCCAGCGGACAGGGGGCTTATGGCTACACCTTC

V gene: TRBV27
J gene: TRBJ2-7
D gene: .
CDR3 protein: CASSLQGSYEQYF
CDR3 DNA: TGTGCCAGCAGTTTACAGGGATCCTACGAGCAGTACTTC

V gene: TRBV3-1/TRBV3-2
J gene: TRBJ2-7
D gene: .
CDR3 protein: CASSRGTSRYEQYF
CDR3 DNA: TGTGCCAGCAGCAGAGGGACATCCCGTTACGAGCAGTACTTC

V gene: TRBV7-2
J gene: TRBJ1-6
D gene: TRBD1
CDR3 protein: CASSLGTGNSPLHF
CDR3 DNA: TGTGCCAGCAGCCTCGGGACAGGGAATTCACCCCTCCACTTT

V gene: TRBV10-3
J gene: TRBJ1-6
D gene: .
CDR3 protein: CAIRVTEYNSPLHF
CDR3 DNA: TGTGCCATCCGCGTGACAGAGTATAATTCACCCCTCCACTTT